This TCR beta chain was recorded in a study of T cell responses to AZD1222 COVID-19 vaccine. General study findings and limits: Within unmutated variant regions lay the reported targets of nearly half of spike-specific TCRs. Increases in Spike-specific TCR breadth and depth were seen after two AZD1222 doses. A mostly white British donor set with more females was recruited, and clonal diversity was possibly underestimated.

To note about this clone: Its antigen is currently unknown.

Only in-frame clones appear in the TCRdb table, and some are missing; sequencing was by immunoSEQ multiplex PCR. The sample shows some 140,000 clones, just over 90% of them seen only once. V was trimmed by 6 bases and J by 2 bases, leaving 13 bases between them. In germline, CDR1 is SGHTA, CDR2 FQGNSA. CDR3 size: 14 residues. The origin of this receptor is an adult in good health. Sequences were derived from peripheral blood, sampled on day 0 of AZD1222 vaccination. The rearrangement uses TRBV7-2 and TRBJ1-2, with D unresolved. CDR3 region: CASRPSGGNYGYTF. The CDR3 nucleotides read TGTGCCAGCAGGCCGAGTGGCGGGAACTATGGCTACACCTTC.